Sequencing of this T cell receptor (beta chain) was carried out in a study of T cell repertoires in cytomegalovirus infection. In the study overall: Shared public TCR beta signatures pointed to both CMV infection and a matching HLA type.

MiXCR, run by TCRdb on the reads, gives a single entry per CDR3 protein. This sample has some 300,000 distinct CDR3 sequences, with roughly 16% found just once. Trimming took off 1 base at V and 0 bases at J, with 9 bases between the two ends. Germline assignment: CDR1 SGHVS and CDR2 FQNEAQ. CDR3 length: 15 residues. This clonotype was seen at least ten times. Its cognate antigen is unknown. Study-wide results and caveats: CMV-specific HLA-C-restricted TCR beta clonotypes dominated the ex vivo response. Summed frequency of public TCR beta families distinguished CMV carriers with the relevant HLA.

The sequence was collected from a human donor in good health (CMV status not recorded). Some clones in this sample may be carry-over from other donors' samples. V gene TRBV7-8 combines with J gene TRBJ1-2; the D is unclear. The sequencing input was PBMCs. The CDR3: CASSLESPPNYGYTF. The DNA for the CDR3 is TGTGCCAGCAGCTTAGAATCCCCTCCTAACTATGGCTACACCTTC.